Listed here are 22 T cell receptor beta chains from one sample, sequenced in a study of blood T cell repertoires in COVID-19. The protocol was immunoSEQ multiplex PCR, while the TCRdb copy is restricted to in-frame clones and leaves out a portion. The repertoire holds under 300,000 clones, with around 86% as singletons. What was sequenced was peripheral blood. Source of these receptors: a man aged 30-40 years who had recovered from COVID-19.

The chain uses TRBV11-2 and TRBJ1-2, with D possibly TRBD1 on 5 matching bases. The length of the CDR3 is 14 residues. Trimming removed 0 bases from V and 6 bases from J, with 11 bases in between. From germline, CDR1 is SGHAT and CDR2 FQNNGV. CDR3 region: CASSLEAGRDGYTF. CDR3 nucleotides: TGTGCCAGCAGCTTAGAAGCAGGGAGGGATGGCTACACCTTC.

The CDR3 sequence is CASISLPGEGYTF. The CDR3 bases are TGTGCCAGCATCTCGCTTCCAGGGGAAGGCTACACCTTC. V gene TRBV12-3 or TRBV12-4 combines with J gene TRBJ1-2; D is possibly TRBD1 (6 bases). The CDR3 contains 13 residues. V lost 7 bases and J 8 bases, leaving 17 bases between the germline ends.

This chain links TRBV6-5 with TRBJ2-7; 8 bases match TRBD1. This CDR3 has 16 amino acids. Per the germline V gene, CDR1 is MNHEY and CDR2 is SVGAGI. V lost 2 bases, J lost 4 bases, and 10 bases stayed unmatched. CDR3 in DNA: TGTGCCAGCAGTTACGTAGGACAGGGACTTTCTTACGAGCAGTACTTC. Translating gives CASSYVGQGLSYEQYF.

The genes are TRBV6-1 and TRBJ1-2; 9 bases match TRBD1. This CDR3 spans 15 amino acids. J was trimmed by 6 bases and V by 2 bases; bases with no gene match: 7. Germline loops: CDR1 MNHNS, CDR2 SASEGT. The CDR3 region has the DNA TGTGCCAGCAGTGAATATTGGGACAGGGCGGATGGCTACACCTTC. This sequence encodes CASSEYWDRADGYTF.

The rearrangement links TRBV7-8 to TRBJ2-2, with D unclear. Germline CDR1 is SGHVS and CDR2 is FQNEAQ. The CDR3 is made up of 13 amino acids. V was clipped by 5 bases and J by 2 bases, with 6 bases between them. CDR3 bases: TGTGCCAGCAGCGACTCTAACACCGGGGAGCTGTTTTTT. This translates into CASSDSNTGELFF.

The chain has TRBV19 and TRBJ2-5; D not resolved. This CDR3 spans 12 amino acids. Germline lookup yields CDR1 LNHDA and CDR2 SQIVND (reference sequence). The V end lost 7 bases, the J end lost 1 base, and 7 bases lay between the germline ends. The CDR3 DNA reads TGTGCCAGTACCTCCTCCCAAGAGACCCAGTACTTC. Translation gives CASTSSQETQYF.

The V and J genes are TRBV3-1 (or the pseudogene TRBV3-2) and TRBJ2-7; 7 bases match TRBD2. With V trimmed by 3 bases and J by 6 bases, 8 bases remained unmatched. Looked up from germline, CDR1 is LGHDT and CDR2 is YNNKEL (reference sequence). This CDR3 spans 14 amino acids. CDR3 coding DNA: TGTGCCAGCAGCCACCCGGGGGACTACGTCGAGCAGTACTTC. Its translation is CASSHPGDYVEQYF.

The rearrangement uses TRBV4-2 and TRBJ2-3; 10 nucleotides align to TRBD2. Germline CDR1 is LGHNA and CDR2 is YNFKEQ. V was clipped by 2 bases and J by 0 bases; unmatched bases: 2. The CDR3 spans 16 residues. The CDR3 DNA reads as TGTGCCAGCAGCCAACTAGCGGGGGTAAGCACAGATACGCAGTATTTT. It codes for CASSQLAGVSTDTQYF.

The chain couples TRBV4-1 to TRBJ1-3, with D unclear. The V end lost 0 bases, the J end lost 4 bases, and 16 bases lay between the germline ends. In germline, CDR1 is MGHRA, CDR2 YSYEKL. The CDR3 has 17 amino acids. The CDR3 protein is CASSQDAVWQAGNTIYF. CDR3 sequence (DNA): TGCGCCAGCAGCCAAGACGCCGTTTGGCAGGCGGGAAACACCATATATTTT.

This chain joins TRBV7-9 and TRBJ2-3, with D perhaps TRBD2 (6 bases). CDR1 is SEHNR, CDR2 FQNEAQ, per germline (reference sequence). This CDR3 comprises 11 residues. V gave up 11 bases and J gave up 8 bases, with 14 bases separating them. DNA of the CDR3: TGTGCCTCCCGAGGGGAGGCTACGCAGTATTTT. Translated, it gives CASRGEATQYF.

This chain uses TRBV3-1 (or the pseudogene TRBV3-2) with TRBJ2-6; TRBD1 matches 7 bases. After removal of 1 base from V and 4 bases from J, the junction contained 10 bases not matched to a gene. The CDR3 contains 18 residues. Germline CDR1 reads LGHDT; CDR2 reads YNNKEL (reference sequence). CDR3 in amino acids: CASSQVYTGVRGANVLTF. CDR3 DNA: TGTGCCAGCAGCCAAGTATATACAGGGGTGAGAGGGGCCAACGTCCTGACTTTC.

The chain carries TRBV10-1 and TRBJ2-1; 12 bases agree with TRBD2. Germline V CDR1 and CDR2: WNHNN, SYGVQD (reference sequence). V dropped 8 bases and J dropped 6; count of bases not matched to a gene: 2. There are 13 residues in the CDR3. CDR3 nucleotide sequence: TGCGCCAGCGGACTAGCGGGGAGCAATGAGCAGTTCTTC. It translates to CASGLAGSNEQFF.

This chain uses TRBV5-4 with TRBJ2-3, with D unclear. V was trimmed by 0 bases and J by 3 bases, leaving 8 bases between them. From germline, CDR1 is SGHNT and CDR2 YYREEE (reference sequence). CDR3 length equals 14 residues. CDR3 bases: TGTGCCAGCAGCTTGGGCCTCCGGACAGATACGCAGTATTTT. It is translated as CASSLGLRTDTQYF. The full variable domain, in which reference TRBV5-4 and TRBJ2-3 provide the parts outside the CDR3, is ETGVTQSPTHLIKTRGQQVTLRCSSQSGHNTVSWYQQALGQGPQFIFQYYREEENGRGNFPPRFSGLQFPNYSSELNVNALELDDSALYLCASSLGLRTDTQYFGPGTRLTVL.

V is TRBV11-2 and J is TRBJ2-7, with 8 nucleotides matching TRBD2. The CDR3 has 16 amino acids. Germline V lookup: CDR1 SGHAT, CDR2 FQNNGV. Unmatched junction bases numbered 5, after V lost 1 base and J lost 0 bases. The CDR3 DNA follows: TGTGCCAGCAGCTTAGGCCCCGGGACTAGCTCCTACGAGCAGTACTTC. Its protein is CASSLGPGTSSYEQYF.

This rearrangement joins TRBV5-1 to TRBJ2-3; 9 nucleotides align to TRBD2. CDR1 and CDR2 (germline): SGHRS, YFSETQ. CDR3 length: 14 amino acids. The junction had 11 bases not matched to a gene; V was cut back by 4 bases and J by 11 bases. The CDR3 loop is CASSASGGNLGQYF. DNA for the CDR3: TGCGCCAGCAGCGCAAGCGGGGGGAACCTTGGGCAGTATTTT.

The genes are TRBV4-1 and TRBJ2-3; maybe TRBD1 (6 bases). CDR1 is MGHRA, CDR2 YSYEKL, per germline. Between the trimmed V and J ends, which lost 0 bases and 0 bases, there was a span of 10 bases. The CDR3 covers 16 residues. The CDR3 loop reads CASSQEQGPSTDTQYF. The CDR3 DNA reads as TGCGCCAGCAGCCAAGAACAGGGCCCTAGCACAGATACGCAGTATTTT.

V usage is TRBV6-5 and J usage is TRBJ1-2; unclear D gene. The germline CDR1 and CDR2 sequences are MNHEY and SVGAGI. Trimming pared 0 bases from V and 2 bases from J, leaving 10 bases between. There are 15 residues in the CDR3. The CDR3 sequence: CASSYSIRENYGYTF. The CDR3 bases are TGTGCCAGCAGTTACTCGATACGAGAGAACTATGGCTACACCTTC.

V usage is TRBV11-2 and J usage is TRBJ2-2; TRBD2 matches at 14 bases. In germline, CDR1 is SGHAT, CDR2 FQNNGV. V lost 5 bases to trimming and J lost 6 bases; unmatched junction nucleotides: 8. This CDR3 has 17 residues. The CDR3 DNA reads as TGTGCCAGCAGCCCCCGACTAGCGGGGGGGCCGGCCGGGGAGCTGTTTTTT. Its protein is CASSPRLAGGPAGELFF.

The J gene is TRBJ1-5, the V gene TRBV6-1; no clear D. CDR3 length: 15 residues. V lost 3 bases to trimming and J lost 4 bases, with 13 bases between them. CDR1 and CDR2 (germline): MNHNS, SASEGT. The CDR3 region is CASSEALGSNQPQHF. In DNA, the CDR3 is TGTGCCAGCAGTGAGGCCCTAGGATCGAATCAGCCCCAGCATTTT.

The J gene is TRBJ1-3, the V gene TRBV6-1; D remains unclear. V was clipped by 1 base and J by 2 bases, with 6 bases between them. Germline V gene sequence: CDR1 MNHNS, CDR2 SASEGT. The CDR3 consists of 14 residues. The CDR3 nucleotides are TGTGCCAGCAGTGAAGGTCTTCCTGGAAACACCATATATTTT. Translated, it gives CASSEGLPGNTIYF.

The chain employs TRBV4-1 and TRBJ1-1; TRBD1 matches at 8 bases. The germline CDR1 and CDR2 sequences are MGHRA and YSYEKL. The CDR3 covers 14 residues. The ends lost 1 base at V and 4 bases at J; junction bases unmatched: 2. DNA of the CDR3: TGCGCCAGCAGCCAAGGCAGGGGGCCCACTGAAGCTTTCTTT. Translating it yields CASSQGRGPTEAFF.

This chain links TRBV3-1 (or the pseudogene TRBV3-2) with TRBJ2-3; D possibly corresponds to TRBD1 (6 bases). There are 18 residues in the CDR3. Germline-derived CDR1 and CDR2 are LGHDT and YNNKEL (reference sequence). V lost 4 bases and J 2 bases, leaving 22 bases between the germline ends. CDR3 bases: TGTGCCAGCAGCCTCCGAGGCCCCGGGACACCCTTCACAGATACGCAGTATTTT. Its translation is CASSLRGPGTPFTDTQYF.